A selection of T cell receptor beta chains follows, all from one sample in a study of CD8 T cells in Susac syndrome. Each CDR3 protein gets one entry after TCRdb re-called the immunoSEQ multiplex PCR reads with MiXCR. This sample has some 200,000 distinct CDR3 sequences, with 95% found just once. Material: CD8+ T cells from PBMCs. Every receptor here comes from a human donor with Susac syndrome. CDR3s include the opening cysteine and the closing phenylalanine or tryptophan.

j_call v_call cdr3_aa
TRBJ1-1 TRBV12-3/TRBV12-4 CASRDQTGTEAFF
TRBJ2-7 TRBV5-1 CASSLDGDRGYEQYF
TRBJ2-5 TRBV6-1 CASNPAPGQGKETQYF
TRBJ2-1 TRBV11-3 CASTKRTGADNEQFF
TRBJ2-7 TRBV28 CASNRGRSYEQYF
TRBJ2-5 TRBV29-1 CSVAAGLAGETQYF
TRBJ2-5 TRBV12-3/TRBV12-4 CASSPNSGGAETQYF
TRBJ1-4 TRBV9 CASSVDDGNEKLFF
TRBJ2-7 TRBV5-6 CASSKEVPYEQYF
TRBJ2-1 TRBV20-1 CSASEGVAPGDEQFF
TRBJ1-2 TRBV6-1 CASSEDEFLGGYTF
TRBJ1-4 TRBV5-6 CASSNAGDSASNEKLFF
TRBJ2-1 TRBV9 CASSVPGQGNEQFF
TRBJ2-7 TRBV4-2 CASSQDRGASYEQYF
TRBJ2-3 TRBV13 CASSPGRRDTQYF
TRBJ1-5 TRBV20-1 CSAIKGQGYNQPQHF
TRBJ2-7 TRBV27 CASIGSSYEQYF
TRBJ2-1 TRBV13 CASSLVTGIIEQFF
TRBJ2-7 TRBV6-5 CASSTLAGGRYEQYF
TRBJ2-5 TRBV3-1 CASSQDRQSDRTQETQYF
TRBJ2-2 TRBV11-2 CASSLFKNTGELFF
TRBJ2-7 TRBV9 CASSVGAGGIYEQYF
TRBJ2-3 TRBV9 CASSQEGSTDTQYF
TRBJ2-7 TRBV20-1 CSARPQPGQGVEQYF
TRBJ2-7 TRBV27 CASSLFTPGRSPYEQYF
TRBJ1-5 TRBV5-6 CASSGGTGPSNQPQHF
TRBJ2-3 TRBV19 CATGLAGVTDTQYF
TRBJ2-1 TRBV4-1 CASSQDMAGVLGNEQFF
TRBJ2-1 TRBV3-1 CASSPSKAAISGNEQFF
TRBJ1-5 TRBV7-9 CASSSDRSGNQPQHF
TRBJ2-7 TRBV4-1 CASSHQPGQGIYEQYF
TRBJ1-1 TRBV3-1 CASSQDKNVYTEAFF
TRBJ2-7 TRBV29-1 CSVAGVLGKGYEQYF
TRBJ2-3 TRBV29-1 CSVDDTTSGDSTDTQYF
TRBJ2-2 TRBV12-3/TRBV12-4 CASSLGGPNTGELFF
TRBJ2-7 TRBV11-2 CASSLDTRWYEQYF
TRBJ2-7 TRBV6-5 CASRRGFYEQYF
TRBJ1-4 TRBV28 CASSPTGTGEKLFF
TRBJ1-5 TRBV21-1 CASSKAGGCNQPQHF
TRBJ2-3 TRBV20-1 CSAPQTSRSTDTQYF
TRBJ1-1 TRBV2 CASSGKGYTEAFF
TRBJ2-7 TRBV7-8 CASSLGDGGINEQYF
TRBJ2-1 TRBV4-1 CASSQDLGAGDQYNEQFF
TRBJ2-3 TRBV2 CASLGVGDTQYF
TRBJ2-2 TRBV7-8 CASSSMRTANTGELFF
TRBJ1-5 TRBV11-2 CASSPVDSNQPQHF
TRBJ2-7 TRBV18 CASSPASYEQYF
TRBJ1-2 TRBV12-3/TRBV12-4 CASSLGRITYGYTF
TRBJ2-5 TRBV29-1 CSGGWSRGETQYF
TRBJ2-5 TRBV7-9 CASSPRAGEETQYF
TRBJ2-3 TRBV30 CAWSTPGAGDTQYF
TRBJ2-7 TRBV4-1 CASSQAPPSSYEQYF
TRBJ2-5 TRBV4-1 CASSQDMGLGETQYF
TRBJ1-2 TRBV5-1 CASSFTGTAPYTNYGYTF
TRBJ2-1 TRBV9 CASNSGGNEQFF
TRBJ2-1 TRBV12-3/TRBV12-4 CASSLDGPYNEQFF
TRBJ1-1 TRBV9 CASSLSGTGDTEAFF
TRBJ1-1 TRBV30 CAWSRGGYTEAFF
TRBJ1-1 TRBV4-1 CASSLKRWAEAFF
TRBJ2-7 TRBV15 CATSKDLSYEQYF